These T cell receptor beta chains were read from a single sample in a study of blood T cell repertoires in COVID-19. TCRdb keeps only in-frame clones here, not all; method: immunoSEQ multiplex PCR. The sample has about 480,000 clones; 85% to 90% are singletons. Sequenced: peripheral blood. These receptors were obtained from a man aged 18 to 29 with COVID-19, enrolled during active disease. Each CDR3 is given with its conserved first and last residue. The order of the fields is V gene, D gene, J gene, CDR3 length, CDR3 protein, CDR3 DNA. The D gene is left open where the match is weak.

TRBV5-6	-	TRBJ1-2	17	CASSFSGQNRDDYGYTF	TGTGCCAGCAGCTTTTCCGGTCAAAACAGGGATGACTATGGCTACACCTTC
TRBV18	-	TRBJ2-3	15	CASSPSGTTTDTQYF	TGTGCCAGCTCACCCAGCGGAACTACCACAGATACGCAGTATTTT
TRBV19	-	TRBJ2-2	14	CASSIVRNTGELFF	TGTGCCAGTAGTATAGTCCGGAACACCGGGGAGCTGTTTTTT
TRBV5-6	TRBD2	TRBJ2-3	16	CASSPTGLAGGDTQYF	TGTGCCAGCAGCCCGACCGGTTTAGCGGGAGGGGATACGCAGTATTTT
TRBV4-2	-	TRBJ2-2	17	CASSLAPAGASTGELFF	TGTGCCAGCAGCCTCGCCCCGGCGGGGGCGTCCACCGGGGAGCTGTTTTTT
TRBV11-3	-	TRBJ2-5	15	CASSLVTADQETQYF	TGTGCCAGCAGCTTAGTCACAGCGGATCAGGAGACCCAGTACTTC
TRBV7-3	-	TRBJ1-1	13	CASSLSGNTEAFF	TGTGCCAGCAGCTTATCCGGGAACACTGAAGCTTTCTTT
TRBV12-3/TRBV12-4	-	TRBJ2-5	13	CASRWDNQETQYF	TGTGCCAGCAGATGGGACAACCAAGAGACCCAGTACTTC
TRBV27	-	TRBJ2-3	13	CASSFSSRDTQYF	TGTGCCAGCAGCTTCTCTAGTCGGGATACGCAGTATTTT
TRBV5-1	-	TRBJ1-1	14	CASSLYVGNTEAFF	TGCGCCAGCAGCCTGTATGTCGGGAACACTGAAGCTTTCTTT
TRBV7-6	-	TRBJ2-5	15	CASSSNTGRGETQYF	TGTGCCAGCAGCTCGAATACAGGGAGGGGGGAGACCCAGTACTTC
TRBV5-4	-	TRBJ1-3	15	CASSPGQSSGNTIYF	TGTGCCAGCAGCCCTGGACAGAGCTCTGGAAACACCATATATTTT
TRBV4-2	TRBD2	TRBJ2-7	15	CASRLLAGGKDEQYF	TGTGCCAGCAGGCTACTAGCGGGAGGTAAAGACGAACAGTACTTC